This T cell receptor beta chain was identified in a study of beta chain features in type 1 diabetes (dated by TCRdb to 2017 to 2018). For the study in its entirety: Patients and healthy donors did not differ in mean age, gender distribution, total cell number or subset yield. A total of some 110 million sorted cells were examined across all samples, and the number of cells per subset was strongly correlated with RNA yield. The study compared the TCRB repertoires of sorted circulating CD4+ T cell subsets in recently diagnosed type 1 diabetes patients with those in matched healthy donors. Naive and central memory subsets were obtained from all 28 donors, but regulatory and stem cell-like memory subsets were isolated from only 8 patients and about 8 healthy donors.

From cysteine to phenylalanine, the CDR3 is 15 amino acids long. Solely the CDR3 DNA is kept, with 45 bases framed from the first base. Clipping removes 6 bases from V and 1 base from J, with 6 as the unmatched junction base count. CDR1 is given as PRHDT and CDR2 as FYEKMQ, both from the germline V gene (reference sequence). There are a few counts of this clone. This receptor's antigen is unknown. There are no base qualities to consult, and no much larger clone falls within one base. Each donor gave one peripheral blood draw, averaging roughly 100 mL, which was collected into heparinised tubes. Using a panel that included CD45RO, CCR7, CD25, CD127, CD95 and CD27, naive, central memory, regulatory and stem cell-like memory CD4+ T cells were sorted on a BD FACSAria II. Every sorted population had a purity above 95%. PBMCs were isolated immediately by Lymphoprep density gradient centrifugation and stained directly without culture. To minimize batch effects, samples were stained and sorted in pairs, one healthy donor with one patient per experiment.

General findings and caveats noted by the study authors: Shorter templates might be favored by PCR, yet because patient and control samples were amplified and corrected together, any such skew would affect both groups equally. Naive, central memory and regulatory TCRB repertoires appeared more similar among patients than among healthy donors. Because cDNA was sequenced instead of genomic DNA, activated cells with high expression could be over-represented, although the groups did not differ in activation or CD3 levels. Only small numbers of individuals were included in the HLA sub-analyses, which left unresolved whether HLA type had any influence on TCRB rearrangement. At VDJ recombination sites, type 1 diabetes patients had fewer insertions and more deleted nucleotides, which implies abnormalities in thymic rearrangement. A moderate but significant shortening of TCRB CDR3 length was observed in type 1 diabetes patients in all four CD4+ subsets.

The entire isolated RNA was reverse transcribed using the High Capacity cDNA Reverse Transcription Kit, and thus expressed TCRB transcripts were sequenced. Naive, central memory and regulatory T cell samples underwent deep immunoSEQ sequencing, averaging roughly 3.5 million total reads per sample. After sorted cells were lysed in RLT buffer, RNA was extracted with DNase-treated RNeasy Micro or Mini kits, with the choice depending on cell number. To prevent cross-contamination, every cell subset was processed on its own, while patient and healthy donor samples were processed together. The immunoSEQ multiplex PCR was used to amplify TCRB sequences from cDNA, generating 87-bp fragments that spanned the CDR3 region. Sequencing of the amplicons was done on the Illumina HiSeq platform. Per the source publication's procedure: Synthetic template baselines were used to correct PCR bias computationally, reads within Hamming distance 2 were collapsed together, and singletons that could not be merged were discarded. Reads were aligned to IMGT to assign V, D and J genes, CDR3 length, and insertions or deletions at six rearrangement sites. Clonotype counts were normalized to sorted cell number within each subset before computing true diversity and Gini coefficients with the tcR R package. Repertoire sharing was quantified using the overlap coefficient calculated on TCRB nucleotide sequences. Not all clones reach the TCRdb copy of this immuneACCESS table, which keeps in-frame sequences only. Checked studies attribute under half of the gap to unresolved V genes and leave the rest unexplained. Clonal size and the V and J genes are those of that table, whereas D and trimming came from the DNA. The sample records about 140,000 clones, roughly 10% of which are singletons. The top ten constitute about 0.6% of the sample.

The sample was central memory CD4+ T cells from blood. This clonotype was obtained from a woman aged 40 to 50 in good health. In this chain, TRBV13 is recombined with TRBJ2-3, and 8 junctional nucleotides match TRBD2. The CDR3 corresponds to CASRILAGRTDTQYF. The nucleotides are TGTGCCAGCAGAATCTTAGCGGGGCGCACAGATACGCAGTATTTT.